The 11 T cell receptor beta chains below all came from one sample that was sequenced in a study of control samples from healthy donors and cancer patients. Assay used: immunoSEQ multiplex PCR; TCRdb lists only in-frame clones, some missing. This sample has 150,000 to 200,000 clones; approximately 96% occur once, and the top ten carry around 9.3%. Material: blood. The receptors originated from a woman in her thirties or forties in good health.

V gene TRBV5-4 combines with J gene TRBJ2-5; no clear D. CDR1 is SGHNT, CDR2 YYREEE, per germline (reference sequence). The ends were cut back, 4 bases at V and 3 bases at J, with 13 bases in the middle. The CDR3 contains 14 residues. For the CDR3, the DNA is TGTGCCAGCAGCGAGCTAGGAGACAAAGAGACCCAGTACTTC. Protein: CASSELGDKETQYF.

The V gene is TRBV19, the J gene TRBJ2-2; D gene ambiguous. From germline, CDR1 is LNHDA and CDR2 SQIVND (reference sequence). V lost 3 bases and J 0 bases, leaving 8 bases between the germline ends. The CDR3 runs 15 residues. The CDR3: CASSIVHSNTGELFF. The CDR3 nucleotides are TGTGCCAGTAGTATCGTCCACTCGAACACCGGGGAGCTGTTTTTT.

The CDR3 here is CASSSSGRASDTQYF. The DNA for the CDR3 is TGCGCCAGCAGCTCGAGCGGGAGGGCCTCAGATACGCAGTATTTT. The chain couples TRBV5-1 to TRBJ2-3; the match to TRBD2 covers 10 bases. Germline V gene lookup returns CDR1 SGHRS and CDR2 YFSETQ. This CDR3 spans 15 amino acids. With V trimmed by 3 bases and J by 4 bases, 5 bases remained unmatched.

DNA of the CDR3: TGCGCCAGCCGGGACATAGGCAATTTCCAGCAGTACTTC. Translation: CASRDIGNFQQYF. V gene TRBV5-1 combines with J gene TRBJ2-7; tentative D call: TRBD1 (6 bases). CDR1 is SGHRS, CDR2 YFSETQ, per germline. Trimming left V 7 bases short and J 8 bases short, with 19 bases between. The CDR3 is 13 amino acids.

The chain joins TRBV18 to TRBJ1-1; perhaps TRBD1 as D (6 bases). This CDR3 has 15 amino acids. Germline CDR1 and CDR2: KGHSH and LQKENI. V lost 6 bases and J lost 0, with 14 bases in between. DNA for the CDR3: TGTGCCAGCTCCCCCGGACAGAAAATGAACACTGAAGCTTTCTTT. It is translated as CASSPGQKMNTEAFF.

The genes are TRBV21-1 and TRBJ2-5; the table's D gene call, TRBD1, was not cross checked with the DNA. TRBV21-1 is a known pseudogene. The CDR3 consists of 16 residues. CDR3 residues: CASSTGLGTPEETQYF. The CDR3 DNA is TGTGCCAGCAGCACCGGTCTGGGGACACCCGAAGAGACCCAGTACTTC.

The chain has TRBV4-3 and TRBJ1-4; 9 bases are a match to TRBD1. Germline trimming cut 3 bases from V and 7 bases from J; bases unmatched to any gene: 6. Germline V gives CDR1 LGHNA, CDR2 YSLEER. The CDR3 runs 15 residues. The CDR3 here is CASSHDTGGGEKLFF. DNA of the CDR3: TGCGCCAGCAGCCATGATACAGGGGGCGGTGAAAAACTGTTTTTT.

CDR3 DNA: TGTGCCAGCAGTGAAAAGGGGGCTCAGACTGAAGCTTTCTTT. This encodes CASSEKGAQTEAFF. The V gene is TRBV6-1, the J gene TRBJ1-1, with TRBD1 identical over 7 bases. Germline V gives CDR1 MNHNS, CDR2 SASEGT. The CDR3 extends over 14 amino acids. The junction had 5 bases not matched to a gene; V was cut back by 2 bases and J by 5 bases.

This clone is a singleton in its sample. The rearrangement uses TRBV6-4 and TRBJ2-1, with D possibly being TRBD2 (6 bases). This CDR3 has 13 residues. The germline gives CDR1 MRHNA, CDR2 SNTAGT. V was cut by 1 base and J by 8 bases, with 9 bases left in between. CDR3 sequence: CASSDFRGDEQFF. CDR3 coding DNA: TGTGCCAGCAGTGACTTCCGCGGGGATGAGCAGTTCTTC.

This clone was recorded only once. The chain recombines TRBV6-4 with TRBJ2-3, with a weak D call TRBD2 (6 bases). V was clipped by 6 bases and J by 1 base, with 8 bases between them. The CDR3 runs 13 residues. From germline, CDR1 is MRHNA and CDR2 SNTAGT. In DNA form, the CDR3 reads TGTGCCAGCAGGGGCGGGGGCACAGATACGCAGTATTTT. Translation: CASRGGGTDTQYF.

This clone was detected many times. The chain employs TRBV7-2 and TRBJ2-7; TRBD2 matches at 9 bases. CDR3 length: 14 residues. V gave up 4 bases and J gave up 2 bases; unmatched junction bases: 3. Germline V gene data show CDR1 as SGHTA and CDR2 as FQGNSA. CDR3 sequence (DNA): TGTGCCAGCAGCTCCCTAGCGGGGACCTACGAGCAGTACTTC. It yields the protein CASSSLAGTYEQYF. Filled out from reference TRBV7-2 and TRBJ2-7, the complete variable domain reads GAGVSQSPSNKVTEKGKDVELRCDPISGHTALYWYRQSLGQGLEFLIYFQGNSAPDKSGLPSDRFSAERTGGSVSTLTIQRTQQEDSAVYLCASSSLAGTYEQYFGPGTRLTVT.